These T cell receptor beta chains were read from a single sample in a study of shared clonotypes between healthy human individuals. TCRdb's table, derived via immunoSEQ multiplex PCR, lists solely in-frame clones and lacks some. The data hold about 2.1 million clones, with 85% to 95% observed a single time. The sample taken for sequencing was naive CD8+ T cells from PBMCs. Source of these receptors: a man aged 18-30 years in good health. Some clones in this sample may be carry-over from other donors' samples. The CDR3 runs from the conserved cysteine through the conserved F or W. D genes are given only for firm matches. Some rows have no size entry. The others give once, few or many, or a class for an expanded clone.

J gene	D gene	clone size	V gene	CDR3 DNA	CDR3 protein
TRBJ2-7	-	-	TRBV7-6	TGTGCCAGCAGCTCCAACGCACGGGACCCAACTGACGAGCAGTACTTC	CASSSNARDPTDEQYF
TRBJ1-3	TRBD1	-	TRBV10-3	TGTGCCATCAACGCCCAGGGGGCTGGAAACACCATATATTTT	CAINAQGAGNTIYF
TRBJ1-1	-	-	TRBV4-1	TGCGCCAGCAGCCAAGATCGGGGGTGGAGGGGAGGGACTGAAGCTTTCTTT	CASSQDRGWRGGTEAFF
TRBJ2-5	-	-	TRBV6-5	TGTGCCAGCAGTTACCCGACCCAGTACTTC	CASSYPTQYF
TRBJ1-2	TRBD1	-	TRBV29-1	TGCAGCGTTCTGACAGGGAGCTATGGCTACACCTTC	CSVLTGSYGYTF
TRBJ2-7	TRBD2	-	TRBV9	TGTGCCAGCAGCCTCCACCCCCAGGGACTAGCGGACGAGCAGTACTTC	CASSLHPQGLADEQYF
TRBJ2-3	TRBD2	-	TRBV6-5	TGTGCCAGCAGTTCAAGCGGGGACACAGATACGCAGTATTTT	CASSSSGDTDTQYF
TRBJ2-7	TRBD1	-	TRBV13	TGTGCCAGCAGCTCAAGATTGGACAGGGAACTCACCTACGAGCAGTACTTC	CASSSRLDRELTYEQYF
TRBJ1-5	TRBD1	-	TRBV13	TGTGCCAGCAGTCAAACAGGGGACTCTCAGCCCCAGCATTTT	CASSQTGDSQPQHF
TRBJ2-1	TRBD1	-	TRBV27	TGTGCCAGCAGTTTGGACAGGGGGCTTGGCAATGAGCAGTTCTTC	CASSLDRGLGNEQFF
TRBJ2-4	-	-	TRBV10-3	TGTGCCATCAGCCCCGGCTCAACAGCGGGCAAAAACATTCAGTACTTC	CAISPGSTAGKNIQYF
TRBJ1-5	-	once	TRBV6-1	TGTGCCAGCAGATTAGGAGGAGGGCCGAATCAGCCCCAGCATTTT	CASRLGGGPNQPQHF
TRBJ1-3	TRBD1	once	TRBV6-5	TGTGCCAGCAGCAACAGGGGGTCTGGAAACACCATATATTTT	CASSNRGSGNTIYF
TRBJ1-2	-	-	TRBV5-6	TGTGCCAGCAGCTTACTTGGGGTTGGACGGAGAAGTTATGGCTACACCTTC	CASSLLGVGRRSYGYTF
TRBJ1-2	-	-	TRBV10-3	TGTGCCACCGCGGCAGTGCTTGTGGATGGCTACACCTTC	CATAAVLVDGYTF
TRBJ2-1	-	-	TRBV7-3	TGTGCCAGCAGCTTATTCGGGGGTAGCTCCTACAATGAGCAGTTCTTC	CASSLFGGSSYNEQFF
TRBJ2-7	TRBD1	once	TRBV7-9	TGTGCCAGCAGCTCCGGGACAGGGGTTGAGCAGTACTTC	CASSSGTGVEQYF
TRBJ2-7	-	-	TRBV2	TGTGCCAGCAGTGATGAGGGGAACTACGAGCAGTACTTC	CASSDEGNYEQYF
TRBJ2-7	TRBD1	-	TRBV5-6	TGTGCCAGCAGCTGGGGACAGGGTCCCTACGAGCAGTACTTC	CASSWGQGPYEQYF
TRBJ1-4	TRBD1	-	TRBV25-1	TGTGCCAGCAGTGACAGGACAGGGGGCGCAGAAAAACTGTTTTTT	CASSDRTGGAEKLFF
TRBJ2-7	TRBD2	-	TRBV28	TGTGCCAGCAGCACCCGACGGACTAGCTACGAGCAGTACTTC	CASSTRRTSYEQYF
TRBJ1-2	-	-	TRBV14	TGTGCCAGCAGCCAGGGGAACTATGGCTACACCTTC	CASSQGNYGYTF
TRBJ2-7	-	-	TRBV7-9	TGTGCCAGCAGCGACTCCGGGACCTTCCACGAGCAGTACTTC	CASSDSGTFHEQYF
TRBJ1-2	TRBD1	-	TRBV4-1	TGCGCCAGCAGCCAAGTGGACAGGGGGCATGGCTACACCTTC	CASSQVDRGHGYTF
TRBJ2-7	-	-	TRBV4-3	TGCGCCAGCAGCCAAGTCTGGGGGGAAGCTTCCTACGAGCAGTACTTC	CASSQVWGEASYEQYF
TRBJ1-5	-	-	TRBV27	TGTGCCAGCAGTTTGGAGGGCCCCGATCAGCCCCAGCATTTT	CASSLEGPDQPQHF
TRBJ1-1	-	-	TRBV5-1	TGCGCCAGCAGCTTGAGGGGGGGAGACACTGAAGCTTTCTTT	CASSLRGGDTEAFF
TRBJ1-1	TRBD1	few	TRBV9	TGTGCCAGCAGCGTGACAGGGGGCCGAACCATGAACACTGAAGCTTTCTTT	CASSVTGGRTMNTEAFF
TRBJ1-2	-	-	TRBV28	TGTGCCAGCAGTTTTGGCCCCAACTATGGCTACACCTTC	CASSFGPNYGYTF
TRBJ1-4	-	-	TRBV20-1	TGCAGTGCTAGGAATAGGGAAAAACTGTTTTTT	CSARNREKLFF
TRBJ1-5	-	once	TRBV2	TGTGCCAGCAAGGCGAGTTGGGGCCGGGAGCCCCAGCATTTT	CASKASWGREPQHF
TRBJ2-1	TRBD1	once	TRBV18	TGTGCCAGCTCACCACTCGTCGTAAAGACGGTCGACAGGGCACCCTACAATGAGCAGTTCTTC	CASSPLVVKTVDRAPYNEQFF
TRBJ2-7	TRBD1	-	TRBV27	TGTGCCAGTCTGGGGACAGGGGAAAAGTACGAGCAGTACTTC	CASLGTGEKYEQYF
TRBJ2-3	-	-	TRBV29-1	TGCAGCGTTGTTGGTGGGGAATACACAGATACGCAGTATTTT	CSVVGGEYTDTQYF
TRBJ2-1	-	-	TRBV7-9	TGTGCCAGCAGCCAACGAGGGGACGTTGGGAATGAGCAGTTCTTC	CASSQRGDVGNEQFF
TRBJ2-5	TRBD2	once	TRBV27	TGTGCCAGCAGTTTATCGAAAGGACTAGCGGGAGTTCGAGAGACCCAGTACTTC	CASSLSKGLAGVRETQYF
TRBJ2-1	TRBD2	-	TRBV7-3	TGTGCCAGCAGCTTAAGAGGGACTAGTGTTGAAAATGAGCAGTTCTTC	CASSLRGTSVENEQFF
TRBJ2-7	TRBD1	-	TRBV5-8	TGTGCCAGCAGCTTGTTAAACAGGGGCCACGAGCAGTACTTC	CASSLLNRGHEQYF
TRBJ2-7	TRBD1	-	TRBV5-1	TGCGCCAGCAGCTTCCCCACCCGGACAGGGGGCCCCTACGAGCAGTACTTC	CASSFPTRTGGPYEQYF
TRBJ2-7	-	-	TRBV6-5	TGTGCCAGCAGCCCAACCATCGCAGGGGCCGGCGAGCAGTACTTC	CASSPTIAGAGEQYF
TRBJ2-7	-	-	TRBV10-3	TGTGCCATCAGTAGCGAGTACGAGCAGTACTTC	CAISSEYEQYF
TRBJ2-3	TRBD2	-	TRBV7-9	TGTGCCAGCAGCGCGGGACGCGGGAGTCCCACAGATACGCAGTATTTT	CASSAGRGSPTDTQYF
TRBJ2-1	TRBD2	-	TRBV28	TGTGCCAGCAGATGGACTAGCGGGAGTAGGGTCTACAATGAGCAGTTCTTC	CASRWTSGSRVYNEQFF
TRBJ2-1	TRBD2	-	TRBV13	TGTGCCAGCAGCTCTCTAGCGGGAACTTACAATGAGCAGTTCTTC	CASSSLAGTYNEQFF
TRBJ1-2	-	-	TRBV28	TGTGCCAGCAGTTTGTTAGAGGGTTATGGCTACACCTTC	CASSLLEGYGYTF
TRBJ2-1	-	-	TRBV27	TGTGCCAGCAGTTTAGATGGGTACAATGAGCAGTTCTTC	CASSLDGYNEQFF
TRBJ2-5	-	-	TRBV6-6	TGTGCCAGCAGTTACGAATCCCGCAGGGAGACCCAGTACTTC	CASSYESRRETQYF
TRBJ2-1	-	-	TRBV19	TGTGCCAGTCGGAGAGGGGGGGATGAGCAGTTCTTC	CASRRGGDEQFF
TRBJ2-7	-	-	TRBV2	TGTGCCAGTTCTCCGACGGTTTCCTACGAGCAGTACTTC	CASSPTVSYEQYF
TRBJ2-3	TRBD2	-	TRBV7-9	TGTGCCAGCATACTACCCGACGGGGGGGGTAGCACAGATACGCAGTATTTT	CASILPDGGGSTDTQYF
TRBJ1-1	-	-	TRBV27	TGTGCCAGCAGTTTATTGTCAGGGAGAATGAACACTGAAGCTTTCTTT	CASSLLSGRMNTEAFF
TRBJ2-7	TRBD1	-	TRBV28	TGTGCCAGCAGTTTAGGGGGACAGGAGTCCTACGAGCAGTACTTC	CASSLGGQESYEQYF